Listed here are 18 T cell receptor beta chains from one sample, sequenced in a study of post-analysis software for immune sequencing data. Study-wide results and limits: A handful of TRBV segments (TRBV5-6, TRBV5-1 and TRBV20-1 among them) occurred more frequently in patients than in controls.

Their antigens are not known. Presence of unique molecular identifiers characterized the TCR beta cDNA libraries. TCRdb re-analysed the PCR reads in MiXCR, keeping a single row per CDR3 protein. The data show 800,000 to 950,000 distinct CDR3 sequences, roughly 58% seen once. Sample: blood. The source of these receptors is a girl aged 10 to 17 with multiple sclerosis.

The J gene is TRBJ2-1, the V gene TRBV29-1; 7 bases map to TRBD2. The CDR3 loop spans 14 amino acids. V lost 2 bases to trimming and J lost 8 bases; unmatched junction nucleotides: 9. Germline loops: CDR1 SQVTM, CDR2 ANQGSEA. The CDR3 DNA sequence: TGCAGCGTTGAACGCGGGAGCGGGGAGGATGAGCAGTTCTTC. Amino acids: CSVERGSGEDEQFF.

The J gene is TRBJ1-6, the V gene TRBV12-3 or TRBV12-4, with TRBD1 identical over 7 bases. V shed 4 bases, J shed 8 bases, and the junction held 2 bases outside the gene matches. This CDR3 region has 13 residues. This CDR3 is CASSSRGDSPLHF. Written as DNA, the CDR3 is TGTGCCAGCAGTTCCAGGGGGGATTCACCCCTCCACTTT.

This sequence joins TRBV12-5 and TRBJ2-4; D uncertain. The J call is uncertain, as TRBJ2-5 better fits the DNA end. Looked up from germline, CDR1 is LGHNT and CDR2 is FRNRAP. The CDR3 length is 14 residues. The CDR3 is CASGLGTVEETQYF. CDR3 nucleotides: TGTGCTAGTGGTTTGGGGACCGTTGAAGAGACCCAGTACTTC.

The rearrangement uses TRBV20-1 and TRBJ2-1, with D possibly TRBD2 on 5 matching bases. CDR3 length: 13 residues. Germline V gives CDR1 DFQATT, CDR2 SNEGSKA (reference sequence). Trimming shortened V by 6 bases and J by 7 bases, and 16 bases separated the two germline ends. In nucleotides, the CDR3 is TGCAGTGCACCCGGGGAGACTTGGAATGAGCAGTTCTTC. This encodes CSAPGETWNEQFF.

The rearrangement links TRBV2 to TRBJ2-4; D remains unclear. The end of the DNA fits TRBJ2-7 better, so the J call may be wrong. This CDR3 is built from 13 residues. Per germline, CDR1 SNHLY and CDR2 FYNNEI. CDR3 in DNA: TGTGCCAGCAGTGAGGCAGGCCCCTACGAGCAGTACTTC. It is translated as CASSEAGPYEQYF.

Only a few counts were recorded for this clonotype. The chain links TRBV4-1 to TRBJ1-2, with TRBD1 identical over 10 bases. V was clipped by 4 bases and J by 4 bases; unmatched bases: 3. CDR3 size: 14 residues. Germline values: CDR1 MGHRA, CDR2 YSYEKL. The CDR3 loop is CASSRGQGTYGYTF. CDR3 bases: TGCGCCAGCAGCCGGGGACAGGGGACCTATGGCTACACCTTC.

The chain combines TRBV20-1 with TRBJ1-1; D is ambiguous. V dropped 5 bases and J dropped 0 bases, with 7 bases sitting between them. Germline CDR1 DFQATT, CDR2 SNEGSKA (reference sequence). The CDR3 loop spans 12 amino acids. The CDR3 loop is CSAPAVNTEAFF. As DNA, the CDR3 is TGCAGTGCTCCGGCAGTGAACACTGAAGCTTTCTTT.

This chain uses TRBV11-2 with TRBJ2-5, with 8 bases matching TRBD2. In germline, CDR1 is SGHAT, CDR2 FQNNGV. This CDR3 region has 16 residues. The ends lost 4 bases at V and 4 bases at J; junction bases unmatched: 11. The CDR3 region has the DNA TGTGCCAGCAGCTACCTTCCAGCGGGGGTTCGAGAGACCCAGTACTTC. Protein product: CASSYLPAGVRETQYF. Full variable domain (rest looked up from reference TRBV11-2 and TRBJ2-5): EAGVAQSPRYKIIEKRQSVAFWCNPISGHATLYWYQQILGQGPKLLIQFQNNGVVDDSQLPKDRFSAERLKGVDSTLKIQPAKLEDSAVYLCASSYLPAGVRETQYFGPGTRLLVL.

About this clonotype itself: The junction departs from the called germline gene at one end, perhaps through a read error. The CDR3 nucleotides are TGTGCCAGCGGACCAGGAAACGAAGGCTCTGGGGCCAACGTCCGGACTTTC. This sequence encodes CASGPGNEGSGANVRTF. The chain has TRBV4-2 and TRBJ2-6; D perhaps matches TRBD1 (5 bases). Germline lookup yields CDR1 LGHNA and CDR2 YNFKEQ. This CDR3 region has 17 residues.

This clonotype was seen more than once but under ten times. The chain couples TRBV14 to TRBJ2-3, with D unresolved. V gave up 1 base and J gave up 7 bases, with 15 bases separating them. The CDR3 sequence is 15 residues long. From germline, CDR1 is SGHDN and CDR2 FVKESK. CDR3 loop: CASSQGFGFEYTQYF. CDR3 DNA sequence: TGTGCCAGCAGCCAAGGATTCGGTTTTGAGTATACGCAGTATTTT. The entire variable domain, with the rest obtained from reference TRBV14 and TRBJ2-3, is as follows: EAGVTQFPSHSVIEKGQTVTLRCDPISGHDNLYWYRRVMGKEIKFLLHFVKESKQDESGMPNNRFLAERTGGTYSTLKVQPAELEDSGVYFCASSQGFGFEYTQYFGPGTRLTVL.

This clonotype was seen more than once but under ten times. The J gene is TRBJ2-7, the V gene TRBV6-8; TRBD1 agrees at 8 bases. Germline trimming cut 5 bases from V and 2 bases from J; bases unmatched to any gene: 20. The germline gives CDR1 MNHGY, CDR2 SAAAGT. The CDR3 covers 19 residues. CDR3 bases: TGTGCCAGCAGTCTTGGGCGACAGGGGTCCATCCCTTACGCCTACGAGCAGTACTTC. As protein: CASSLGRQGSIPYAYEQYF.

This clonotype has just a few counts. V is TRBV29-1 and J is TRBJ1-1; 10 nucleotides match TRBD1. CDR3 length: 15 residues. Germline CDR1 is SQVTM and CDR2 is ANQGSEA. After removal of 6 bases from V and 5 bases from J, the junction contained 12 bases not matched to a gene. CDR3 bases: TGCAGCGTGGGCGCCTGGGGACAGGGGAATACTGAAGCTTTCTTT. Translated: CSVGAWGQGNTEAFF. The whole variable domain, filled in from reference TRBV29-1 and TRBJ1-1, reads SAVISQKPSRDICQRGTSLTIQCQVDSQVTMMFWYRQQPGQSLTLIATANQGSEATYESGFVIDKFPISRPNLTFSTLTVSNMSPEDSSIYLCSVGAWGQGNTEAFFGQGTRLTVV.

The chain carries TRBV20-1 and TRBJ2-4; TRBD2 matches 9 bases. The J call is doubtful: the DNA matches TRBJ2-7 better. Germline V gene lookup returns CDR1 DFQATT and CDR2 SNEGSKA (reference sequence). The CDR3 length is 16 residues. CDR3 DNA sequence: TGCAGTGCTAGAGAGGGTAGCGGGGGTCCGACCTACGAGCAGTACTTC. Translation: CSAREGSGGPTYEQYF.

The J gene is TRBJ2-3, the V gene TRBV20-1, with 9 positions matching TRBD2. V shed 1 base and J 2 bases; nucleotides not matched to a gene: 4. The CDR3 has 15 amino acids. The germline gives CDR1 DFQATT, CDR2 SNEGSKA (reference sequence). The CDR3 DNA reads TGCAGTGCTAGAGGCCCTAGCGGGATCACAGATACGCAGTATTTT. It is translated as CSARGPSGITDTQYF.

This sequence joins TRBV29-1 and TRBJ2-3; 9 positions match TRBD2. With V trimmed by 7 bases and J by 0 bases, 8 bases remained unmatched. This CDR3 comprises 15 residues. In germline, CDR1 is SQVTM, CDR2 ANQGSEA. This chain's CDR3 is CSGNGAGGSTDTQYF. The CDR3, as DNA: TGCAGCGGAAACGGGGCGGGAGGGAGCACAGATACGCAGTATTTT.

This clonotype was seen a few times. The rearrangement links TRBV6-6 to TRBJ2-7; D not resolved. V was clipped by 3 bases and J by 2 bases, with 11 bases between them. The CDR3 totals 14 residues. The V gene's germline CDR1 is MNHNY and CDR2 SVGAGI (reference sequence). The CDR3 loop is CASSYEGWAYEQYF. The CDR3 coding sequence is TGTGCCAGCAGTTATGAAGGGTGGGCCTACGAGCAGTACTTC.

The chain links TRBV29-1 to TRBJ2-7; D might be TRBD1 or TRBD2, each matching 5 bases. Trimming left V 6 bases short and J 3 bases short, with 12 bases between. CDR3 length: 12 residues. In germline, CDR1 is SQVTM, CDR2 ANQGSEA. CDR3 nucleotides: TGCAGCGTCCGGGGCAGCTACTACGAGCAGTACTTC. Translated: CSVRGSYYEQYF.

This chain uses TRBV15 with TRBJ2-4, with 9 bases matching TRBD1. The junction had 1 base not matched to a gene; V was cut back by 1 base and J by 3 bases. This CDR3 is 15 amino acids long. Germline V lookup: CDR1 LNHNV, CDR2 YYDKDF (reference sequence). CDR3 residues: CATSRVGQGKNIQYF. CDR3 DNA sequence: TGTGCCACCAGCAGAGTGGGACAGGGCAAAAACATTCAGTACTTC.